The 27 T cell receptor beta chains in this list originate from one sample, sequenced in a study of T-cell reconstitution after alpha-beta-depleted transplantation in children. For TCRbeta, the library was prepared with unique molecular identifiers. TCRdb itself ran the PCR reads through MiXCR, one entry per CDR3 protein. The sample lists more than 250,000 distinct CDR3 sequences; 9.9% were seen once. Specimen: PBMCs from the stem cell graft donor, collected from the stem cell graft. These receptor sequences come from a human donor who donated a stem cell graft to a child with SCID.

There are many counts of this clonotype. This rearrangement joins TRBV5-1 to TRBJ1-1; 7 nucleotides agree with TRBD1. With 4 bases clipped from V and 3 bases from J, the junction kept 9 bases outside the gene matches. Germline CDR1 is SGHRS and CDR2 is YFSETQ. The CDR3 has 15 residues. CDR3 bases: TGCGCCAGCAGCCCCCAGACAGGGACGCACACTGAAGCTTTCTTT. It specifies CASSPQTGTHTEAFF.

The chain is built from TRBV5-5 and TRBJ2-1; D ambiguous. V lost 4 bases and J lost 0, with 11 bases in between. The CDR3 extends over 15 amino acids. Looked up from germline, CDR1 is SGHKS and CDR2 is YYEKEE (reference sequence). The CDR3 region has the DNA TGTGCCAGCAGCCCAGAGTCCGGCTCCTACAATGAGCAGTTCTTC. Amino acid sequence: CASSPESGSYNEQFF. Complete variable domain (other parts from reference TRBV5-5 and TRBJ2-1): DAGVTQSPTHLIKTRGQQVTLRCSPISGHKSVSWYQQVLGQGPQFIFQYYEKEERGRGNFPDRFSARQFPNYSSELNVNALLLGDSALYLCASSPESGSYNEQFFGPGTRLTVL.

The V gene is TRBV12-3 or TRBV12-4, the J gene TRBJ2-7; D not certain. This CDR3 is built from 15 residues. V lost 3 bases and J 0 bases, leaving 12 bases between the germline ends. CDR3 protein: CASSFRGVTSYEQYF. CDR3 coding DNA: TGTGCCAGCAGTTTCCGCGGCGTCACCTCCTACGAGCAGTACTTC.

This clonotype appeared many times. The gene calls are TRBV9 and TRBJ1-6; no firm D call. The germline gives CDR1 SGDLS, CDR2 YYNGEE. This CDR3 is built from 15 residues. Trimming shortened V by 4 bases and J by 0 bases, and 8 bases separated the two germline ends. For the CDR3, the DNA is TGTGCCAGCAGCACGGCGAGCTCCTATAATTCACCCCTCCACTTT. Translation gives CASSTASSYNSPLHF.

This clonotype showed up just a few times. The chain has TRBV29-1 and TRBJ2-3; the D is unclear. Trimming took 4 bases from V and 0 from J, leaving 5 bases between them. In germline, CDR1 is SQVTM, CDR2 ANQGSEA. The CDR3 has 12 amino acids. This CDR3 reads CSVGHSTDTQYF. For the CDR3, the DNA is TGCAGCGTTGGACATAGCACAGATACGCAGTATTTT.

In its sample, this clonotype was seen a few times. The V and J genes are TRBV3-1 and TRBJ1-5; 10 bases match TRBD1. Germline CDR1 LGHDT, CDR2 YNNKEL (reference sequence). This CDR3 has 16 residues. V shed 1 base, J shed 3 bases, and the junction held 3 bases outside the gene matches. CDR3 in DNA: TGTGCCAGCAGCCAAGCGGGACAGGGGTCCAATCAGCCCCAGCATTTT. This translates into CASSQAGQGSNQPQHF.

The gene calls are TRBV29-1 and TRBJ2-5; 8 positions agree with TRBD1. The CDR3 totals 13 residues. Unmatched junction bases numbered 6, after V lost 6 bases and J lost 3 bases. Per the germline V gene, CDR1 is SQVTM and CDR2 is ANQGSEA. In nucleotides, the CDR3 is TGCAGCGTATCGAGACAGGGGAAAGAGACCCAGTACTTC. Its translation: CSVSRQGKETQYF.

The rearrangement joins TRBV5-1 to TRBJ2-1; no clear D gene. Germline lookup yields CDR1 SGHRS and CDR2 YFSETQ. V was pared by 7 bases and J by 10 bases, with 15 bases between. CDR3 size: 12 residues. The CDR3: CASAASSLEQFF. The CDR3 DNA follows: TGCGCCAGCGCGGCCTCCTCTTTGGAGCAGTTCTTC.

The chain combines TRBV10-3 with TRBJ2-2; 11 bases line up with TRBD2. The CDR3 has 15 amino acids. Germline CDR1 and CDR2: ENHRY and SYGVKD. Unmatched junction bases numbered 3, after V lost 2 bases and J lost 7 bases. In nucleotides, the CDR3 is TGTGCCATCAGTGAGGGGGGGACTAGCGGCGGGGAGCTGTTTTTT. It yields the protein CAISEGGTSGGELFF.

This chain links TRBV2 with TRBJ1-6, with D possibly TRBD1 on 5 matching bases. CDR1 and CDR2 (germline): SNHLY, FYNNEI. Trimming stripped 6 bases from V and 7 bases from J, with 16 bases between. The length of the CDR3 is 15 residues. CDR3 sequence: CASSPILKGNSPLHF. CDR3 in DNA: TGTGCCAGCAGCCCAATTTTAAAGGGGAATTCACCCCTCCACTTT.

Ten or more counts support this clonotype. For the CDR3, the DNA is TGCGCCAGCAGCTTAATCGCGGGGAAGGAGACCCAGTACTTC. The encoded protein is CASSLIAGKETQYF. The rearrangement uses TRBV5-1 and TRBJ2-5, with D possibly being TRBD2 (6 bases). The CDR3 is made up of 14 amino acids. Per germline, CDR1 SGHRS and CDR2 YFSETQ. V lost 2 bases and J lost 5, with 13 bases in between.

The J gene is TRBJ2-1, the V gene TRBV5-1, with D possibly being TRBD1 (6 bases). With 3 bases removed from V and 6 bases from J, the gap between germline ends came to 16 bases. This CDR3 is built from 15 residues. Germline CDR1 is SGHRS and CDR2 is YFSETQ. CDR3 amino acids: CASSWTDLRGNEQFF. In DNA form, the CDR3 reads TGCGCCAGCAGCTGGACTGACCTCAGGGGCAATGAGCAGTTCTTC.

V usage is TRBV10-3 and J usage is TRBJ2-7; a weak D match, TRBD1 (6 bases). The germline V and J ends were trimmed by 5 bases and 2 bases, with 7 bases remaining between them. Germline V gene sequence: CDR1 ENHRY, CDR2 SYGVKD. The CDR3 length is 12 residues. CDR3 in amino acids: CAISRTAYEQYF. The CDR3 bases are TGTGCCATCAGTAGGACAGCCTACGAGCAGTACTTC.

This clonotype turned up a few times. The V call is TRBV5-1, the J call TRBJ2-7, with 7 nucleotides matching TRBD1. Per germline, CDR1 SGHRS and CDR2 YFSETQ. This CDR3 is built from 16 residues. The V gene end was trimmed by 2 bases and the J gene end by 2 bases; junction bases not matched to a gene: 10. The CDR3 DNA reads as TGCGCCAGCAGCTTTTATTCGGGACAGCCGGCCTACGAGCAGTACTTC. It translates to CASSFYSGQPAYEQYF. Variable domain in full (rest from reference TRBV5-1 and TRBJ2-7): KAGVTQTPRYLIKTRGQQVTLSCSPISGHRSVSWYQQTPGQGLQFLFEYFSETQRNKGNFPGRFSGRQFSNSRSEMNVSTLELGDSALYLCASSFYSGQPAYEQYFGPGTRLTVT.

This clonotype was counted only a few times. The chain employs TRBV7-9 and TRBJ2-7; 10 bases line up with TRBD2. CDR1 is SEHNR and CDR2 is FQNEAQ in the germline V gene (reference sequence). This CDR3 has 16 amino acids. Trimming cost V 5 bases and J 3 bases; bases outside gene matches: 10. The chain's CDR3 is CASSSPASGGNYEQYF. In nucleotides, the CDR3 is TGTGCCAGCAGCAGTCCCGCTAGCGGGGGAAACTACGAGCAGTACTTC.

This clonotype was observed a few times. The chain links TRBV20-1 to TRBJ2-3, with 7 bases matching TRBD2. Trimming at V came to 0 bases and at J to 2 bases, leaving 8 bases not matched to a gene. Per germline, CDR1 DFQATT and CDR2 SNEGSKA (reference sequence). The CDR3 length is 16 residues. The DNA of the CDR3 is TGCAGTGCTAGAGATCCCGCTAGCGGACTCACAGATACGCAGTATTTT. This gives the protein CSARDPASGLTDTQYF.

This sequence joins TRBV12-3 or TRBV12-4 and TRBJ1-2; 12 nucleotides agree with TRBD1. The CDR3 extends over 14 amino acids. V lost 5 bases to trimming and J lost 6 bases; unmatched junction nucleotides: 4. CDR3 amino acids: CASSGGTGGDGYTF. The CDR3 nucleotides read TGTGCCAGCAGTGGCGGGACAGGGGGCGATGGCTACACCTTC.

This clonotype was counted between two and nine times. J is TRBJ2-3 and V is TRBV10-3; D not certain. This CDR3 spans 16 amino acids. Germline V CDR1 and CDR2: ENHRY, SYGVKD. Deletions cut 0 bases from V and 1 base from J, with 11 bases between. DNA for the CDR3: TGTGCCATCAGTGAGTCCGGACGGGCGGGCACAGATACGCAGTATTTT. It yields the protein CAISESGRAGTDTQYF.

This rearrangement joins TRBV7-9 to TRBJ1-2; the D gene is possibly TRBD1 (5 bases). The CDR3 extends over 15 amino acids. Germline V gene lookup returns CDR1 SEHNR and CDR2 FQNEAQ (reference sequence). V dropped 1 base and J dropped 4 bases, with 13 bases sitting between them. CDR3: CASSLGAGAAYGYTF. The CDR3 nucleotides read TGTGCCAGCAGCTTAGGAGCCGGGGCCGCCTATGGCTACACCTTC.

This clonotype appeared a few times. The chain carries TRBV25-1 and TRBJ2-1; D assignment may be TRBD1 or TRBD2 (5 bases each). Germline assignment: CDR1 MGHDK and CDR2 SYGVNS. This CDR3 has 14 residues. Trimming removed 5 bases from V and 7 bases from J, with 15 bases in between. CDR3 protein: CASSIRTRENEQFF. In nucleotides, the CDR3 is TGTGCCAGCAGTATCCGGACAAGGGAGAATGAGCAGTTCTTC.

The CDR3 DNA is TGTGCCAGCAGCTTGGCCATCCGGACAGGGGAGCGCTACGAGCAGTACTTC. Its protein product is CASSLAIRTGERYEQYF. J is TRBJ2-7 and V is TRBV5-5; 9 bases match TRBD1. Germline trimming cut 0 bases from V and 3 bases from J; bases unmatched to any gene: 10. The CDR3 runs 17 residues. The germline gives CDR1 SGHKS, CDR2 YYEKEE (reference sequence).

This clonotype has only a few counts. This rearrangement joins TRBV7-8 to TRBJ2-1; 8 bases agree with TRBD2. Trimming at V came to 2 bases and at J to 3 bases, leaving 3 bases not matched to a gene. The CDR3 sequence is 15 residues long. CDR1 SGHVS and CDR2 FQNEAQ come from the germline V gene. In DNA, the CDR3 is TGTGCCAGCAGCTTATTAGCGGGGCTCTACAATGAGCAGTTCTTC. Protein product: CASSLLAGLYNEQFF.

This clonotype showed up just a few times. The CDR3 DNA reads TGTGCCAGCACCCCCGGGGGGGGAACATATGGCTACACCTTC. Amino acids: CASTPGGGTYGYTF. This chain links TRBV12-3 or TRBV12-4 with TRBJ1-2; tentative D call: TRBD1 (5 bases). There are 14 residues in the CDR3. Trimming took 7 bases from V and 5 from J, leaving 17 bases between them.

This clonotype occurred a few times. The CDR3 protein is CASSSWTEAYEQYF. The DNA of the CDR3 is TGCGCCAGCAGCTCTTGGACTGAGGCCTACGAGCAGTACTTC. The gene calls are TRBV5-1 and TRBJ2-7, with a weak D call TRBD2 (5 bases). Germline lookup yields CDR1 SGHRS and CDR2 YFSETQ. The V end lost 3 bases, the J end lost 2 bases, and 12 bases lay between the germline ends. The CDR3 length is 14 residues.

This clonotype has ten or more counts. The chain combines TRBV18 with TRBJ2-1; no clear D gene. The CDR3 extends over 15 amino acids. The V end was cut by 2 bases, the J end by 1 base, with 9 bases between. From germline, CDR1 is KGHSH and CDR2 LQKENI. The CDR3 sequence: CASSPAVGSYNEQFF. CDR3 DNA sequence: TGTGCCAGCTCACCAGCCGTTGGGTCCTACAATGAGCAGTTCTTC.

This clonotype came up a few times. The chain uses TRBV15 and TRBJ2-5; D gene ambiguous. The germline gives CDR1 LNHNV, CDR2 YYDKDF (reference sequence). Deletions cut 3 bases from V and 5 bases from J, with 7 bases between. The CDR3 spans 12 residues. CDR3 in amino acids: CATSSPFETQYF. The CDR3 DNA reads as TGTGCCACCAGCAGCCCTTTCGAGACCCAGTACTTC.

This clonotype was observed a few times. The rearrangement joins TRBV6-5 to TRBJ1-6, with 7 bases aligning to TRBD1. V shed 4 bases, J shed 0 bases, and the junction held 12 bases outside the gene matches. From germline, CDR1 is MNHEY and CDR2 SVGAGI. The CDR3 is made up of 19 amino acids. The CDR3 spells CASSSQNRGKSSYNSPLHF. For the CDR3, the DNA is TGTGCCAGCAGTTCCCAAAACAGGGGAAAGAGCTCCTATAATTCACCCCTCCACTTT.